Sequencing of this TCR beta chain was carried out in a study of technical replicates of blood from several donors. Here immunoSEQ multiplex PCR was the method, and the copy in TCRdb shows in-frame clones only, minus some. The sample has nearly 90,000 clones, 95% seen once; the top ten hold less than 0.35%. On this clone itself: At one boundary the junction diverges from the germline segment, which might be a read error.

This CDR3 is built from 16 residues. The germline gives CDR1 MNHEY, CDR2 SVGAGI. The material sequenced was T cells isolated from PBMCs. The chain recombines TRBV6-5 with TRBJ1-2; 8 bases are shared with TRBD1. This receptor was obtained from a human donor in good health. CDR3 loop: CASRYSIGQGYYGYTF. The CDR3 DNA follows: TGTGCCAGCAGATACTCTATCGGACAGGGATATTATGGCTACACCTTC.